These 18 T cell receptor beta chains were sequenced from one sample in a study of cytomegalovirus exposure and HLA in healthy donors. Vbeta (60) and Jbeta (13) primers were used in the PCR. The assay was immunoSEQ multiplex PCR, and TCRdb's table has in-frame clones only and misses some. The sample has around 67,000 clones, approximately 71% seen once; the top ten hold about 2%. What was sequenced was PBMCs. The source is a woman in her twenties or thirties in good health and CMV-seronegative.

This chain's CDR3 is CASSLGLQGDRGYTF. The CDR3 DNA reads as TGTGCCAGCAGCTTAGGTCTACAGGGGGATCGCGGCTACACCTTC. This chain connects TRBV7-2 to TRBJ1-2; 8 nucleotides line up with TRBD1. This CDR3 has 15 residues. V shed 1 base, J shed 8 bases, and the junction held 9 bases outside the gene matches. Germline CDR1 SGHTA, CDR2 FQGNSA.

This clone occurred a few times. The chain carries TRBV5-1 and TRBJ1-1; perhaps TRBD1 as D (6 bases). Germline V gene sequence: CDR1 SGHRS, CDR2 YFSETQ. CDR3 length equals 12 residues. The germline V and J ends were trimmed by 4 bases and 7 bases, with 11 bases remaining between them. The CDR3 DNA reads TGCGCCAGCAGCCCAACAGGGCATGAAGCTTTCTTT. Encoded protein: CASSPTGHEAFF.

The gene calls are TRBV7-8 and TRBJ2-5; D gene uncertain. The V gene's germline CDR1 is SGHVS and CDR2 FQNEAQ. This CDR3 region has 13 residues. V shed 6 bases and J shed 4 bases, with 12 bases lying between them. The CDR3 region is CASSLSFVETQYF. CDR3 nucleotides: TGTGCCAGCAGTCTTAGTTTCGTAGAGACCCAGTACTTC. Drawing the rest from reference TRBV7-8 and TRBJ2-5, the complete variable domain is GAGVSQSPRYKVAKRGQDVALRCDPISGHVSLFWYQQALGQGPEFLTYFQNEAQLDKSGLPSDRFFAERPEGSVSTLKIQRTQQEDSAVYLCASSLSFVETQYFGPGTRLLVL.

A few counts support this clone. The gene calls are TRBV19 and TRBJ2-3, with D perhaps TRBD2 (6 bases). This CDR3 is built from 13 residues. From germline, CDR1 is LNHDA and CDR2 SQIVND (reference sequence). Trimming left V 5 bases short and J 2 bases short, with 8 bases between. CDR3 nucleotides: TGTGCCAGTAGTCCGGGGGACACAGATACGCAGTATTTT. Translating it yields CASSPGDTDTQYF.

This clone was seen a handful of times. This rearrangement joins TRBV18 to TRBJ1-1, with TRBD1 matching 9 bases. Germline assignment: CDR1 KGHSH and CDR2 LQKENI. The V gene end was trimmed by 4 bases and the J gene end by 4 bases; junction bases not matched to a gene: 7. CDR3 size: 15 residues. The DNA of the CDR3 is TGTGCCAGCTCACTTTCCGGGACAGGGACCACTGAAGCTTTCTTT. Its translation: CASSLSGTGTTEAFF. The variable domain in full, completed from reference TRBV18 and TRBJ1-1, reads NAGVMQNPRHLVRRRGQEARLRCSPMKGHSHVYWYRQLPEEGLKFMVYLQKENIIDESGMPKERFSAEFPKEGPSILRIQQVVRGDSAAYFCASSLSGTGTTEAFFGQGTRLTVV.

This rearrangement joins TRBV27 to TRBJ2-7; 14 bases fit TRBD2. CDR1 MNHEY and CDR2 SMNVEV come from the germline V gene (reference sequence). CDR3 length: 18 residues. Trimming removed 2 bases from V and 3 bases from J; junction bases left unmatched: 9. This chain's CDR3 is CASSLAPGLAGVHYEQYF. The CDR3, as DNA: TGTGCCAGCAGTTTAGCTCCGGGACTAGCGGGGGTTCACTACGAGCAGTACTTC.

V is TRBV6-1 and J is TRBJ1-2; D is uncertain. The germline CDR1 and CDR2 sequences are MNHNS and SASEGT. CDR3 length: 15 amino acids. Trimming took 3 bases from V and 8 from J, leaving 19 bases between them. The CDR3 bases are TGTGCCAGCAGTGAGTCGGTTGGGCAGGTAAGGGGCTACACCTTC. Translated, it gives CASSESVGQVRGYTF.

This clone was recorded a few times. This chain connects TRBV9 to TRBJ2-5; D is perhaps TRBD2 (7 bases). CDR3 length: 14 residues. Germline CDR1 SGDLS, CDR2 YYNGEE. Trimming removed 4 bases at V and 5 bases at J, with 15 bases between. CDR3 sequence reads: CASSIRGGRETQYF. CDR3 coding DNA: TGTGCCAGCAGCATCCGCGGGGGCCGCGAGACCCAGTACTTC. Based on the CDR3 plus reference TRBV9 and TRBJ2-5, the full variable domain is DSGVTQTPKHLITATGQRVTLRCSPRSGDLSVYWYQQSLDQGLQFLIQYYNGEERAKGNILERFSAQQFPDLHSELNLSSLELGDSALYFCASSIRGGRETQYFGPGTRLLVL.

The genes are TRBV18 and TRBJ2-7; 9 bases are shared with TRBD2. Germline CDR1 is KGHSH and CDR2 is LQKENI. The length of the CDR3 is 15 residues. J gave up 6 bases and V 4 bases, and 10 bases lay outside the gene matches. As DNA, the CDR3 is TGTGCCAGCTCACGCGGGAGGGTCGGGAGCTGCGAGCAGTACTTC. Translating it yields CASSRGRVGSCEQYF.

This chain links TRBV19 with TRBJ2-7; tentative D call: TRBD1 (6 bases). This CDR3 comprises 13 residues. Trimming removed 5 bases at V and 7 bases at J, with 15 bases between. Germline values: CDR1 LNHDA, CDR2 SQIVND (reference sequence). The DNA for the CDR3 is TGTGCCAGTAGTTTGACAGGTTGGGGAGAGCAGTACTTC. It yields the protein CASSLTGWGEQYF.

The chain couples TRBV6-5 to TRBJ1-1; D is uncertain. The V and J ends lost 8 bases and 1 base respectively, with 8 bases between them. Germline CDR1 is MNHEY and CDR2 is SVGAGI. CDR3 length: 12 amino acids. CDR3 in DNA: TGTGCCAGCGCCGACTGGAACACTGAAGCTTTCTTT. It specifies CASADWNTEAFF.

The chain uses TRBV9 and TRBJ2-5; TRBD2 agrees at 8 bases. The J segment lost 5 bases and the V segment lost 4 bases, leaving 10 bases of the junction unmatched. Germline V gene sequence: CDR1 SGDLS, CDR2 YYNGEE. The CDR3 totals 15 residues. The CDR3 spells CASSPSWGGGETQYF. The CDR3 DNA reads as TGTGCCAGCAGCCCTTCCTGGGGCGGGGGGGAGACCCAGTACTTC.

The V and J genes are TRBV18 and TRBJ2-5; D possibly corresponds to TRBD2 (5 bases). Trimming stripped 4 bases from V and 5 bases from J, with 8 bases between. The CDR3 length is 12 residues. CDR1 is KGHSH, CDR2 LQKENI, per germline. As DNA, the CDR3 is TGTGCCAGCTCACGGACGGGGGAGACCCAGTACTTC. Translated: CASSRTGETQYF.

In its sample, this clone was seen a few times. The chain uses TRBV30 and TRBJ1-2; possible D gene TRBD1, 6 bases. V lost 3 bases and J lost 8, with 13 bases in between. CDR3 length: 12 amino acids. Germline V gene lookup returns CDR1 GTSNPN and CDR2 SVGIG (reference sequence). The CDR3 sequence: CAWRSGVGGYTF. The CDR3 region has the DNA TGTGCCTGGAGGTCAGGGGTAGGCGGCTACACCTTC.

The J gene is TRBJ1-2, the V gene TRBV27; TRBD1 agrees at 8 bases. The CDR3 has 14 amino acids. Losses at the gene ends were 4 bases for V and 4 bases for J; bases not matched to a gene: 5. Germline CDR1 and CDR2: MNHEY and SMNVEV (reference sequence). The CDR3 DNA is TGTGCCAGCAGTTCCCTGACAGGGGCCTATGGCTACACCTTC. Translated: CASSSLTGAYGYTF.

In this sample, this clone turned up once. The chain recombines TRBV14 with TRBJ2-7, with TRBD1 matching over 7 bases. Germline V lookup: CDR1 SGHDN, CDR2 FVKESK. The V segment lost 3 bases and the J segment 3 bases; nucleotides outside the gene matches: 8. The CDR3 runs 15 residues. CDR3 nucleotides: TGTGCCAGCAGCCAGACCTACAGGGGCGGCTACGAGCAGTACTTC. This encodes CASSQTYRGGYEQYF.

The V and J genes are TRBV5-4 and TRBJ2-7; the D is unclear. The ends were cut back, 3 bases at V and 1 base at J, with 11 bases in the middle. Germline CDR1 SGHNT, CDR2 YYREEE (reference sequence). CDR3 length: 14 amino acids. The CDR3 coding sequence is TGTGCCAGCAGCTATGACACGTTTTCCTACGAGCAGTACTTC. Translating gives CASSYDTFSYEQYF.

This clone was seen a single time. A junction boundary mismatches the germline segment, possibly from a read error. V and J are TRBV7-7 and TRBJ2-5; D is perhaps TRBD2 (7 bases). In germline, CDR1 is SSHAT, CDR2 FNYEAQ (reference sequence). This CDR3 region has 13 residues. The CDR3 sequence is CASSLGGVETQYF. CDR3 DNA: TGTGCTAGCAGCTTAGGGGGGGTGGAGACCCAGTACTTC.